The following is a T cell receptor beta chain sequence with its context. Its antigen is undetermined. Here immunoSEQ multiplex PCR was the method, and the copy in TCRdb shows in-frame clones only, minus some. The data hold 25,000 to 30,000 clones, with 92% observed a single time. The CDR3 loop spans 11 amino acids. V dropped 5 bases and J dropped 5 bases, with 6 bases sitting between them. CDR1 and CDR2 (germline): KGHSH, LQKENI. This specimen belongs to a study of T cell responses to AZD1222 COVID-19 vaccine. Study conclusions and caveats: Nearly half of spike-specific TCRs reportedly target unmutated variant regions. In a largely white British group with more females than males, clonal diversity was possibly underestimated. Researchers took repertoire samples only after the peak T cell response had come.

This chain links TRBV18 with TRBJ2-5; no reliable D call. The TCR comes from an adult who received the AZD1222 COVID-19 vaccine. Specimen: peripheral blood, collected 28 days after the second AZD1222 dose. CDR3 in DNA: TGTGCCAGCTCAACAGAGGAGACCCAGTACTTC. Its translation: CASSTEETQYF. Complete variable domain (other parts from reference TRBV18 and TRBJ2-5): NAGVMQNPRHLVRRRGQEARLRCSPMKGHSHVYWYRQLPEEGLKFMVYLQKENIIDESGMPKERFSAEFPKEGPSILRIQQVVRGDSAAYFCASSTEETQYFGPGTRLLVL.